The 31 T cell receptor beta chains below all came from one sample that was sequenced in a study of shared clonotypes between healthy human individuals. Naive CD8 cells, CD45RO-negative and positively selected for CCR7, excluded terminally differentiated effector memory CD45RA+ cells. Produced via immunoSEQ multiplex PCR; TCRdb's table is partial and in-frame only. The sample has about 800,000 clones, about 96% seen once; the top ten hold around 0.21%. The specimen was naive CD8+ T cells sorted from blood. Every receptor here comes from a man aged 25 to 45 in good health.

J is TRBJ2-3 and V is TRBV9; no reliable D call. CDR3 length equals 14 residues. Germline V gives CDR1 SGDLS, CDR2 YYNGEE. V was pared by 0 bases and J by 0 bases, with 5 bases between. CDR3 DNA sequence: TGTGCCAGCAGCGTAGATTCGAGCACAGATACGCAGTATTTT. Protein sequence: CASSVDSSTDTQYF.

About this clone: Distinct nucleotide sequences in the sample also encode this CDR3. The rearrangement joins TRBV15 to TRBJ2-7; no firm D call. The CDR3 spans 12 residues. The germline CDR1 and CDR2 sequences are LNHNV and YYDKDF (reference sequence). The V end lost 1 base, the J end lost 3 bases, and 4 bases lay between the germline ends. CDR3 sequence reads: CATSRGSYEQYF. The CDR3 DNA is TGTGCCACCAGCAGAGGCAGCTACGAGCAGTACTTC. The full variable domain, completed using reference TRBV15 and TRBJ2-7, is DAMVIQNPRYQVTQFGKPVTLSCSQTLNHNVMYWYQQKSSQAPKLLFHYYDKDFNNEADTPDNFQSRRPNTSFCFLDIRSPGLGDTAMYLCATSRGSYEQYFGPGTRLTVT.

This clone has just one count. The J gene is TRBJ2-7, the V gene TRBV27; D not resolved. CDR1 is MNHEY, CDR2 SMNVEV, per germline (reference sequence). The CDR3 totals 13 residues. Trimming removed 4 bases from V and 4 bases from J, with 11 bases in between. This chain's CDR3 is CASSWVGGYEQYF. The CDR3, as DNA: TGTGCCAGCAGTTGGGTGGGTGGGTACGAGCAGTACTTC.

This chain links TRBV28 with TRBJ2-3, with 8 bases fitting TRBD2. With 9 bases clipped from V and 3 bases from J, the junction kept 20 bases outside the gene matches. The CDR3 sequence is 18 residues long. Germline V CDR1 and CDR2: MDHEN, SYDVKM. The CDR3 DNA is TGTGCCAGTGACCTTAGAGCGGGAGCCCCCGGGGGGACAGATACGCAGTATTTT. Protein sequence: CASDLRAGAPGGTDTQYF.

CDR3 sequence reads: CAWSWGPDEAFF. CDR3 nucleotides: TGTGCCTGGAGTTGGGGTCCTGACGAAGCTTTCTTT. The chain combines TRBV30 with TRBJ1-1; D is ambiguous. V lost 2 bases, J lost 8 bases, and 12 bases lay in between. Germline V CDR1 and CDR2: GTSNPN, SVGIG (reference sequence). CDR3 length equals 12 residues.

CDR3 bases: TGTGCCAGCAGAAAAGATGGGGGTAGCTCCTACGAGCAGTACTTC. It is translated as CASRKDGGSSYEQYF. The chain uses TRBV27 and TRBJ2-7; D is perhaps TRBD1 or TRBD2 (5 bases each). Germline V lookup: CDR1 MNHEY, CDR2 SMNVEV (reference sequence). The CDR3 loop spans 15 amino acids. Deletions cut 6 bases from V and 0 bases from J, with 15 bases between.

The chain employs TRBV27 and TRBJ2-1; TRBD2 aligns across 13 bases. The CDR3 has 17 amino acids. Germline CDR1 reads MNHEY; CDR2 reads SMNVEV (reference sequence). V shed 5 bases, J shed 7 bases, and the junction held 11 bases outside the gene matches. The CDR3: CASSGGTSGEWWNEQFF. The CDR3 nucleotides are TGTGCCAGCAGTGGGGGGACTAGCGGGGAGTGGTGGAATGAGCAGTTCTTC.

The chain is built from TRBV2 and TRBJ2-1; no clear D gene. Germline V CDR1 and CDR2: SNHLY, FYNNEI. This CDR3 contains 12 residues. V lost 7 bases and J 3 bases, leaving 7 bases between the germline ends. The CDR3 coding sequence is TGTGCCAGCAATCGGGTCTACAATGAGCAGTTCTTC. It codes for CASNRVYNEQFF.

This clone was seen a single time. The rearrangement joins TRBV29-1 to TRBJ2-7, with TRBD2 matching 13 bases. In germline, CDR1 is SQVTM, CDR2 ANQGSEA. Losses at the gene ends were 5 bases for V and 6 bases for J; bases not matched to a gene: 10. CDR3 size: 15 residues. CDR3 loop: CSVCRPGLAGCEQYF. CDR3 nucleotides: TGCAGCGTTTGCCGGCCGGGACTAGCGGGATGCGAGCAGTACTTC.

The genes are TRBV7-9 and TRBJ1-4; 9 bases match TRBD1. From germline, CDR1 is SEHNR and CDR2 FQNEAQ (reference sequence). The CDR3 covers 15 residues. Trimming at V came to 5 bases and at J to 6 bases, leaving 7 bases not matched to a gene. CDR3 loop: CASSPSGQGHEKLFF. The CDR3 nucleotides are TGTGCCAGCAGCCCGTCGGGACAGGGTCATGAAAAACTGTTTTTT.

The genes are TRBV4-1 and TRBJ2-7; D perhaps matches TRBD1 (6 bases). V lost 4 bases, J lost 2 bases, and 27 bases lay in between. Per germline, CDR1 MGHRA and CDR2 YSYEKL. This CDR3 is built from 19 residues. CDR3 protein: CASSPRPASTGSTPYEQYF. The CDR3 DNA reads as TGCGCCAGCAGCCCCCGACCCGCAAGCACAGGGTCCACCCCCTACGAGCAGTACTTC.

This chain uses TRBV18 with TRBJ2-7; D may be TRBD2 (5 bases). V gave up 6 bases and J gave up 3 bases, with 12 bases separating them. Germline CDR1 and CDR2: KGHSH and LQKENI. The CDR3 covers 13 residues. In nucleotides, the CDR3 is TGTGCCAGCTCCAACGGGGAGCACTACGAGCAGTACTTC. This sequence encodes CASSNGEHYEQYF.

The chain uses TRBV7-9 and TRBJ2-1; 9 positions agree with TRBD2. This CDR3 contains 15 residues. The V gene end was trimmed by 6 bases and the J gene end by 15 bases; junction bases not matched to a gene: 18. From germline, CDR1 is SEHNR and CDR2 FQNEAQ (reference sequence). This CDR3 is CASSPTGTSIWSLFF. CDR3 nucleotides: TGTGCCAGCAGTCCAACCGGGACTAGCATTTGGAGTCTGTTCTTC.

V is TRBV7-9 and J is TRBJ2-1, with 8 positions matching TRBD2. The CDR3 spans 16 residues. Trimming took 5 bases from V and 7 from J; bases not matched to a gene: 13. Per the germline V gene, CDR1 is SEHNR and CDR2 is FQNEAQ (reference sequence). The CDR3: CASSPAAGESVNEQFF. In DNA, the CDR3 is TGTGCCAGCAGCCCGGCAGCGGGAGAGAGCGTGAATGAGCAGTTCTTC.

This rearrangement joins TRBV7-2 to TRBJ1-2; D gene ambiguous. The V end lost 0 bases, the J end lost 8 bases, and 13 bases lay between the germline ends. Germline assignment: CDR1 SGHTA and CDR2 FQGNSA. The CDR3 contains 14 residues. CDR3 in amino acids: CASSLARANHGYTF. The CDR3 nucleotides are TGTGCCAGCAGCTTAGCCAGAGCTAACCACGGCTACACCTTC. Complete variable domain (other parts from reference TRBV7-2 and TRBJ1-2): GAGVSQSPSNKVTEKGKDVELRCDPISGHTALYWYRQSLGQGLEFLIYFQGNSAPDKSGLPSDRFSAERTGGSVSTLTIQRTQQEDSAVYLCASSLARANHGYTFGSGTRLTVV.

This chain connects TRBV4-2 to TRBJ2-1; no reliable D call. The V and J ends lost 2 bases and 0 bases respectively, with 2 bases between them. This CDR3 spans 13 amino acids. Germline CDR1 and CDR2: LGHNA and YNFKEQ. Here the CDR3 reads CASSQTSYNEQFF. The CDR3 nucleotides are TGTGCCAGCAGCCAAACCTCCTACAATGAGCAGTTCTTC.

The rearrangement links TRBV7-9 to TRBJ1-1; no clear D gene. Germline V gives CDR1 SEHNR, CDR2 FQNEAQ (reference sequence). The ends were cut back, 5 bases at V and 8 bases at J, with 12 bases in the middle. The CDR3 sequence is 12 residues long. The CDR3 is CASSLGSREAFF. The CDR3 DNA reads TGTGCCAGCAGCCTCGGGTCCAGGGAAGCTTTCTTT. The whole variable domain, filled in from reference TRBV7-9 and TRBJ1-1, reads DTGVSQNPRHKITKRGQNVTFRCDPISEHNRLYWYRQTLGQGPEFLTYFQNEAQLEKSRLLSDRFSAERPKGSFSTLEIQRTEQGDSAMYLCASSLGSREAFFGQGTRLTVV.

The chain links TRBV27 to TRBJ1-1; D gene ambiguous. Trimming left V 6 bases short and J 1 base short, with 9 bases between. This CDR3 has 13 residues. Germline V gene lookup returns CDR1 MNHEY and CDR2 SMNVEV (reference sequence). CDR3 coding DNA: TGTGCCAGCAGACTTACTAGGAACACTGAAGCTTTCTTT. It yields the protein CASRLTRNTEAFF.

Notes on this clone: Other DNA variants within this sample encode the same CDR3. The CDR3 loop is CASSSGVYNEQFF. CDR3 DNA: TGTGCCAGCAGTAGTGGCGTGTACAATGAGCAGTTCTTC. V and J are TRBV27 and TRBJ2-1; no clear D gene. The CDR3 has 13 amino acids. Germline V gene sequence: CDR1 MNHEY, CDR2 SMNVEV (reference sequence). Trimming pared 5 bases from V and 4 bases from J, leaving 9 bases between.

The V and J genes are TRBV10-2 and TRBJ1-1; TRBD1 matches 8 bases. V trimming: 0 bases; J trimming: 0 bases; junction bases outside the gene matches: 9. The CDR3 totals 18 residues. Germline V gene data show CDR1 as WSHSY and CDR2 as SAAADI. CDR3 region: CASSESTGYRGMNTEAFF. The CDR3 DNA reads as TGCGCCAGCAGTGAGTCGACAGGCTACAGGGGGATGAACACTGAAGCTTTCTTT.

A note on this clone: The identical CDR3 is also encoded by other nucleotide sequences in the sample. In DNA form, the CDR3 reads TGTGCCAGCAGTTACTCTGGGGGAGAGACCCAGTACTTC. This codes for CASSYSGGETQYF. V and J are TRBV6-5 and TRBJ2-5, with D perhaps TRBD1 or TRBD2 (5 bases each). Germline V CDR1 and CDR2: MNHEY, SVGAGI. The CDR3 is 13 amino acids. The V end lost 0 bases, the J end lost 4 bases, and 6 bases lay between the germline ends.

The CDR3: CASSPVGLETQYF. Written as DNA, the CDR3 is TGTGCCAGCTCACCGGTCGGGTTAGAGACCCAGTACTTC. The chain has TRBV18 and TRBJ2-5; D not resolved. The germline gives CDR1 KGHSH, CDR2 LQKENI. This CDR3 spans 13 amino acids. The V end was cut by 3 bases, the J end by 4 bases, with 9 bases between.

The chain is built from TRBV19 and TRBJ1-1; the match to TRBD1 covers 7 bases. Germline trimming cut 9 bases from V and 0 bases from J; bases unmatched to any gene: 7. CDR1 and CDR2 (germline): LNHDA, SQIVND (reference sequence). The length of the CDR3 is 14 residues. The CDR3 DNA follows: TGTGCCAGCGCATCACAGGGGATGAACACTGAAGCTTTCTTT. It translates to CASASQGMNTEAFF.

This chain links TRBV27 with TRBJ2-1, with TRBD1 matching 7 bases. The CDR3 has 14 amino acids. The junction had 5 bases not matched to a gene; V was cut back by 3 bases and J by 6 bases. Per germline, CDR1 MNHEY and CDR2 SMNVEV (reference sequence). The CDR3 spells CASSFSTGPNEQFF. The CDR3 nucleotides are TGTGCCAGCAGTTTCTCGACAGGGCCCAATGAGCAGTTCTTC.

The rearrangement joins TRBV11-2 to TRBJ1-2; D might be TRBD1 (6 bases). The CDR3 has 17 residues. Germline V gene lookup returns CDR1 SGHAT and CDR2 FQNNGV. Trimming took off 1 base at V and 5 bases at J, with 20 bases between the two ends. In DNA, the CDR3 is TGTGCCAGCAGCTTAGCGCTCCGGGACACTCAGGGGTATGGCTACACCTTC. Translation gives CASSLALRDTQGYGYTF.

The chain carries TRBV28 and TRBJ1-1; D might be TRBD1 (5 bases). Germline V gene lookup returns CDR1 MDHEN and CDR2 SYDVKM. The CDR3 is 15 amino acids. Trimming removed 3 bases from V and 2 bases from J, with 13 bases in between. The DNA of the CDR3 is TGTGCCAGCAGTTTTCGAGGGGTATTAAACACTGAAGCTTTCTTT. Protein product: CASSFRGVLNTEAFF.

A remark on this clone: This CDR3 is also generated by other DNA sequences in the sample. The V call is TRBV9, the J call TRBJ2-1; 9 positions agree with TRBD1. CDR1 is SGDLS and CDR2 is YYNGEE in the germline V gene. CDR3 size: 15 residues. The ends lost 3 bases at V and 0 bases at J; junction bases unmatched: 1. The CDR3 sequence: CASSAGQGSYNEQFF. As DNA, the CDR3 is TGTGCCAGCAGCGCGGGACAGGGCTCCTACAATGAGCAGTTCTTC. Full variable domain (missing parts from reference TRBV9 and TRBJ2-1): DSGVTQTPKHLITATGQRVTLRCSPRSGDLSVYWYQQSLDQGLQFLIQYYNGEERAKGNILERFSAQQFPDLHSELNLSSLELGDSALYFCASSAGQGSYNEQFFGPGTRLTVL.

The chain has TRBV10-1 and TRBJ2-7; no clear D gene. The CDR3 contains 12 residues. V gave up 8 bases and J gave up 5 bases, with 13 bases separating them. Germline V gene lookup returns CDR1 WNHNN and CDR2 SYGVQD (reference sequence). CDR3 DNA: TGCGCCAGCGGGGATAGGTTGAACGAGCAGTACTTC. Protein: CASGDRLNEQYF.

The chain has TRBV11-3 and TRBJ2-1; D assignment may be TRBD1 or TRBD2 (5 bases each). The CDR3 has 15 residues. Between the trimmed V and J ends, which lost 6 bases and 0 bases, there was a span of 12 bases. CDR1 is SGHNT, CDR2 YENEEA, per germline. The CDR3 DNA follows: TGTGCCAGCAGTTTGGGGGACGACTCCTACAATGAGCAGTTCTTC. Translation: CASSLGDDSYNEQFF.

The chain combines TRBV4-2 with TRBJ2-1, with 11 bases identical to TRBD2. Germline CDR1 is LGHNA and CDR2 is YNFKEQ. J lost 5 bases, V lost 1 base, and 4 bases had no gene match. There are 16 residues in the CDR3. Here the CDR3 reads CASSQAGTSGHNEQFF. For the CDR3, the DNA is TGTGCCAGCAGCCAAGCCGGGACTAGCGGCCACAATGAGCAGTTCTTC.

The chain joins TRBV7-8 to TRBJ1-1; possibly TRBD1 for D (5 bases). The V gene lost 3 bases and the J gene lost 5 bases, with 10 bases spanning the gap. The CDR3 loop spans 13 amino acids. The germline V gene encodes CDR1 SGHVS and CDR2 FQNEAQ. The CDR3 DNA follows: TGTGCCAGCAGCTTCAGGGTAGGGACTGAAGCTTTCTTT. It is translated as CASSFRVGTEAFF.